The 30 T cell receptor beta chains given below trace back to one sample, sequenced in a study of beta chain features in type 1 diabetes. Investigators reverse transcribed all isolated RNA, so they sequenced expressed TCRB transcripts. Generated by immunoSEQ multiplex PCR, the TCRdb table keeps only in-frame clones and is missing some. The sample records some 160,000 clones, less than 9.5% being singletons. Material: central memory CD4+ T cells from blood. The receptors were gathered from a woman aged 18-29 years in good health.

The rearrangement joins TRBV11-3 to TRBJ1-1; D may be TRBD1 (5 bases). Germline CDR1 reads SGHNT; CDR2 reads YENEEA. Trimming removed 6 bases at V and 5 bases at J, with 10 bases between. This CDR3 is 12 amino acids long. DNA for the CDR3: TGTGCCAGCAGTAGGGAGGGGACTGAAGCTTTCTTT. Translated: CASSREGTEAFF.

The chain recombines TRBV7-8 with TRBJ1-3; 9 bases agree with TRBD1. This CDR3 has 15 amino acids. CDR1 is SGHVS and CDR2 is FQNEAQ in the germline V gene. With 0 bases clipped from V and 10 bases from J, the junction kept 7 bases outside the gene matches. The CDR3: CASSLAPGTGRTIYF. The DNA for the CDR3 is TGTGCCAGCAGCTTAGCCCCTGGGACAGGGAGGACCATATATTTT.

This clone was seen a few times. V is TRBV7-3 and J is TRBJ1-2; no clear D. CDR3 length equals 12 residues. Per germline, CDR1 SGHTA and CDR2 FQGTGA. The germline V and J ends were trimmed by 9 bases and 1 base, with 9 bases remaining between them. The CDR3 loop reads CASSGDNYGYTF. The CDR3 DNA is TGTGCCAGTTCAGGTGATAACTATGGCTACACCTTC.

There are a few counts of this clone. The chain joins TRBV5-1 to TRBJ2-5; 11 nucleotides match TRBD2. CDR3 length: 15 amino acids. In germline, CDR1 is SGHRS, CDR2 YFSETQ. The V segment lost 4 bases and the J segment 5 bases; nucleotides outside the gene matches: 7. CDR3 DNA: TGCGCCAGCAGCAAGACTAGCGGGGCGAGTGAGACCCAGTACTTC. Translation: CASSKTSGASETQYF.

The genes are TRBV23-1 and TRBJ2-1; perhaps TRBD1 as D (6 bases). TRBV23-1 is reported as an ORF; its role is uncertain. V lost 7 bases and J 1 base, leaving 14 bases between the germline ends. The CDR3 extends over 15 amino acids. The CDR3 protein is CASIPQGSSYNEQFF. In DNA form, the CDR3 reads TGCGCCAGCATCCCACAGGGATCTTCCTACAATGAGCAGTTCTTC.

This clone was counted between two and nine times. The CDR3 coding sequence is TGTGCCAGCAGCTTCAGGGATACGCAGTATTTT. Translated: CASSFRDTQYF. The rearrangement links TRBV7-8 to TRBJ2-3; no firm D call. Trimming removed 3 bases at V and 6 bases at J, with 4 bases between. Germline lookup yields CDR1 SGHVS and CDR2 FQNEAQ. The CDR3 consists of 11 residues.

This clone turned up a few times. V usage is TRBV19 and J usage is TRBJ2-2, with 9 nucleotides matching TRBD1. Germline loops: CDR1 LNHDA, CDR2 SQIVND (reference sequence). The CDR3 sequence is 14 residues long. Losses at the gene ends were 5 bases for V and 5 bases for J; bases not matched to a gene: 3. CDR3 sequence: CASSYRGPTGELFF. The CDR3 nucleotides are TGTGCCAGTAGTTACAGGGGGCCGACCGGGGAGCTGTTTTTT.

The chain carries TRBV4-3 and TRBJ2-3; 10 positions agree with TRBD2. Trimming removed 0 bases from V and 7 bases from J; junction bases left unmatched: 7. The CDR3 has 16 residues. Germline loops: CDR1 LGHNA, CDR2 YSLEER. The CDR3 here is CASSQDLTAGGYTQYF. DNA for the CDR3: TGCGCCAGCAGCCAAGATCTTACAGCGGGGGGGTATACGCAGTATTTT.

The chain has TRBV30 and TRBJ1-2; maybe TRBD1 (6 bases). The CDR3 length is 14 residues. V was pared by 1 base and J by 2 bases, with 11 bases between. CDR1 GTSNPN and CDR2 SVGIG come from the germline V gene (reference sequence). CDR3 amino acids: CAWSGETGNYGYTF. CDR3 coding DNA: TGTGCCTGGAGTGGGGAGACAGGAAACTATGGCTACACCTTC.

The chain uses TRBV6-5 and TRBJ2-7; a weak D match, TRBD1 (7 bases). The CDR3 has 14 residues. Germline V gene data show CDR1 as MNHEY and CDR2 as SVGAGI. V was cut by 7 bases and J by 2 bases, with 15 bases left in between. The CDR3 coding sequence is TGTGCCAGCACCGCAGGGGGGTCAGCCTACGAGCAGTACTTC. It codes for CASTAGGSAYEQYF.

There are a few counts of this clone. This chain uses TRBV7-9 with TRBJ2-5; TRBD2 matches at 11 bases. This CDR3 has 16 amino acids. CDR1 is SEHNR and CDR2 is FQNEAQ in the germline V gene (reference sequence). Trimming cost V 6 bases and J 1 base; bases outside gene matches: 7. The CDR3 DNA reads as TGTGCCAGCAGGTCCGGGACTAGCGGCTTCCAAGAGACCCAGTACTTC. Amino acid sequence: CASRSGTSGFQETQYF.

This clone was recorded at least ten times. The rearrangement links TRBV29-1 to TRBJ1-4; D perhaps matches TRBD1 (5 bases). The CDR3 is made up of 13 amino acids. V lost 8 bases and J 6 bases, leaving 16 bases between the germline ends. Per germline, CDR1 SQVTM and CDR2 ANQGSEA. The CDR3, as DNA: TGCAGCATCCTACGGGGGACTCATGAAAAACTGTTTTTT. This encodes CSILRGTHEKLFF. Together with reference TRBV29-1 and TRBJ1-4, the CDR3 gives the full variable domain: SAVISQKPSRDICQRGTSLTIQCQVDSQVTMMFWYRQQPGQSLTLIATANQGSEATYESGFVIDKFPISRPNLTFSTLTVSNMSPEDSSIYLCSILRGTHEKLFFGSGTQLSVL.

This clone was counted a few times. The chain is built from TRBV27 and TRBJ1-6; possibly TRBD1 for D (6 bases). Germline loops: CDR1 MNHEY, CDR2 SMNVEV (reference sequence). This CDR3 is built from 13 residues. V was trimmed by 2 bases and J by 10 bases, leaving 9 bases between them. The CDR3 sequence: CASSLGQLSPLHF. For the CDR3, the DNA is TGTGCCAGCAGTTTAGGACAGTTATCACCCCTCCACTTT.

This clone showed up just a few times. The CDR3 loop is CASTGAAEQYF. DNA of the CDR3: TGTGCCAGCACAGGGGCTGCCGAGCAGTACTTC. V and J are TRBV2 and TRBJ2-7, with a tentative D call TRBD1 (6 bases). Trimming left V 7 bases short and J 6 bases short, with 10 bases between. Germline CDR1 reads SNHLY; CDR2 reads FYNNEI. The CDR3 runs 11 residues.

V is TRBV2 and J is TRBJ2-1, with D possibly being TRBD2 (6 bases). The ends were cut back, 6 bases at V and 7 bases at J, with 16 bases in the middle. The CDR3 is 14 residues long. CDR1 and CDR2 from the germline V gene are SNHLY and FYNNEI. The chain's CDR3 is CASSPRLGSNEQFF. In DNA, the CDR3 is TGTGCCAGCAGCCCGAGACTAGGGTCTAATGAGCAGTTCTTC. Full variable domain (outside the CDR3, taken from reference TRBV2 and TRBJ2-1): EPEVTQTPSHQVTQMGQEVILRCVPISNHLYFYWYRQILGQKVEFLVSFYNNEISEKSEIFDDQFSVERPDGSNFTLKIRSTKLEDSAMYFCASSPRLGSNEQFFGPGTRLTVL.

This clone was seen only a few times. The rearrangement links TRBV7-9 to TRBJ2-3, with a possible D match to TRBD2 (5 bases). Germline CDR1 SEHNR, CDR2 FQNEAQ (reference sequence). Trimming cost V 5 bases and J 5 bases, with 8 bases left between them. The CDR3 is 12 amino acids. CDR3 DNA sequence: TGTGCCAGCAGCCCAGGACTAGATACGCAGTATTTT. Protein product: CASSPGLDTQYF.

This clone has only a few counts. The genes are TRBV5-1 and TRBJ2-2; D remains ambiguous. Trimming pared 0 bases from V and 4 bases from J, leaving 10 bases between. The CDR3 loop spans 15 amino acids. Germline CDR1 reads SGHRS; CDR2 reads YFSETQ. CDR3 region: CASSLAPDLTGELFF. CDR3 nucleotides: TGCGCCAGCAGCTTGGCCCCAGATCTCACCGGGGAGCTGTTTTTT.

The rearrangement joins TRBV5-1 to TRBJ2-2; 7 nucleotides line up with TRBD2. Germline V gene lookup returns CDR1 SGHRS and CDR2 YFSETQ. The CDR3 covers 14 residues. The V and J ends lost 4 bases and 2 bases, in that order; junction bases with no gene match: 2. The CDR3 sequence: CASSRDYNTGELFF. The CDR3 DNA is TGCGCCAGCAGCCGGGACTACAACACCGGGGAGCTGTTTTTT.

This chain joins TRBV2 and TRBJ1-2; 7 bases line up with TRBD1. The V and J ends lost 2 bases and 2 bases, in that order; junction bases with no gene match: 14. The CDR3 consists of 18 residues. Germline loops: CDR1 SNHLY, CDR2 FYNNEI. The CDR3 loop is CASSELGWDSPSNYGYTF. The CDR3 DNA follows: TGTGCCAGCAGTGAATTAGGTTGGGACAGTCCCTCAAACTATGGCTACACCTTC.

The chain couples TRBV5-1 to TRBJ2-7; the match to TRBD1 covers 9 bases. With V trimmed by 4 bases and J by 5 bases, 7 bases remained unmatched. CDR3 length: 14 amino acids. Per the germline V gene, CDR1 is SGHRS and CDR2 is YFSETQ. As DNA, the CDR3 is TGCGCCAGCAGCACACAGGGGGCAGGGGACGAGCAGTACTTC. It is translated as CASSTQGAGDEQYF.

The chain combines TRBV5-1 with TRBJ2-7, with 9 bases identical to TRBD1. Germline CDR1 reads SGHRS; CDR2 reads YFSETQ. V trimming: 4 bases; J trimming: 9 bases; junction bases outside the gene matches: 11. CDR3 length: 14 residues. The CDR3 DNA follows: TGCGCCAGCAGCACCGGGACAGGGAAAGAGAGGCAGTACTTC. Translating gives CASSTGTGKERQYF.

This clone was observed a few times. V gene TRBV7-2 combines with J gene TRBJ2-1, with 10 positions matching TRBD1. Germline V gene lookup returns CDR1 SGHTA and CDR2 FQGNSA. V lost 1 base to trimming and J lost 7 bases; unmatched junction nucleotides: 7. This CDR3 is 16 amino acids long. The CDR3 coding sequence is TGTGCCAGCAGCTTAGGAGGAGGGACAGGGGTGAATGAGCAGTTCTTC. Its protein is CASSLGGGTGVNEQFF.

The V call is TRBV9, the J call TRBJ2-3; TRBD2 matches 9 bases. This CDR3 is built from 15 residues. The junction had 6 bases not matched to a gene; V was cut back by 3 bases and J by 4 bases. Germline CDR1 SGDLS, CDR2 YYNGEE. CDR3 nucleotides: TGTGCCAGCAGCGGAGGGACTAGCTTCGCAGATACGCAGTATTTT. It encodes CASSGGTSFADTQYF.

This clone has more than one count but fewer than ten. The chain is built from TRBV21-1 and TRBJ1-1; TRBD1 is the table's D call, not checked against the DNA. TRBV21-1 is a pseudogene locus. The CDR3 is 15 amino acids. This CDR3 reads CASSKDSRGTTEAFF. CDR3 coding DNA: TGTGCCAGCAGCAAAGATAGCAGGGGAACCACTGAAGCTTTCTTT.

This chain uses TRBV19 with TRBJ2-1; D unresolved. Germline CDR1 and CDR2: LNHDA and SQIVND (reference sequence). CDR3 length equals 12 residues. V was pared by 5 bases and J by 7 bases, with 9 bases between. CDR3 DNA sequence: TGTGCCAGTAGTGCCTCTAGAAATGAGCAGTTCTTC. It yields the protein CASSASRNEQFF.

This clone was picked up a small number of times. The rearrangement links TRBV2 to TRBJ1-1, with unresolved D. This CDR3 is built from 12 residues. Germline values: CDR1 SNHLY, CDR2 FYNNEI. Deletions cut 6 bases from V and 1 base from J, with 6 bases between. The CDR3, as DNA: TGTGCCAGCAGCAAACAGAACACTGAAGCTTTCTTT. It is translated as CASSKQNTEAFF. Full variable domain (remainder filled in from reference TRBV2 and TRBJ1-1): EPEVTQTPSHQVTQMGQEVILRCVPISNHLYFYWYRQILGQKVEFLVSFYNNEISEKSEIFDDQFSVERPDGSNFTLKIRSTKLEDSAMYFCASSKQNTEAFFGQGTRLTVV.

This chain joins TRBV2 and TRBJ2-2, with no clear D. V was pared by 6 bases and J by 5 bases, with 10 bases between. Germline V lookup: CDR1 SNHLY, CDR2 FYNNEI. The CDR3 extends over 13 amino acids. CDR3 amino acids: CASRVTETGELFF. CDR3 nucleotide sequence: TGTGCCAGCAGAGTGACGGAGACCGGGGAGCTGTTTTTT.

The chain is built from TRBV28 and TRBJ2-5, with 7 bases that match TRBD1. Trimming took 2 bases from V and 2 from J; bases not matched to a gene: 2. CDR3 length: 14 residues. Per the germline V gene, CDR1 is MDHEN and CDR2 is SYDVKM. CDR3 residues: CASSLQGQQETQYF. The CDR3 DNA is TGTGCCAGCAGTTTACAGGGACAGCAAGAGACCCAGTACTTC.

The J gene is TRBJ1-1, the V gene TRBV6-6, with D possibly matching TRBD1 (6 bases). Trimming cost V 10 bases and J 4 bases, with 13 bases left between them. Germline CDR1 reads MNHNY; CDR2 reads SVGAGI (reference sequence). This CDR3 region has 12 residues. CDR3: CATELGGTEAFF. CDR3 sequence (DNA): TGTGCCACCGAACTAGGGGGCACTGAAGCTTTCTTT.

This clone was counted between two and nine times. This chain connects TRBV2 to TRBJ1-1, with D perhaps matching TRBD1 (5 bases). The length of the CDR3 is 13 residues. Germline values: CDR1 SNHLY, CDR2 FYNNEI. V was pared by 8 bases and J by 5 bases, with 15 bases between. This CDR3 is CASENGGGTEAFF. The CDR3 DNA follows: TGTGCCAGCGAAAATGGGGGGGGTACTGAAGCTTTCTTT.